The rows below give T cell receptor beta chains drawn from one sample of a study of CD8 T cells in Susac syndrome. TCRdb recomputed calls from the immunoSEQ multiplex PCR reads with MiXCR, one row per CDR3 protein. The profile shows 250,000 to 300,000 distinct CDR3 sequences, almost 85% of them singletons. Sequenced material: CD8+ T cells from PBMCs. The origin of the receptors is a human donor with multiple sclerosis. CDR3s include the opening cysteine and the closing phenylalanine or tryptophan. A D gene is named only where the DNA matches it firmly. Where a row states a size, it is once, few, many or the class of an expanded clone; other rows omit it.

>TRBD1|NA|TRBV27|TRBJ2-7
TGTGCCAGCAGTTACCAGGGGGACGCCTACGAGCAGTACTTC
CASSYQGDAYEQYF
>NA|NA|TRBV9|TRBJ2-7
TGTGCCAGCAGCGGCCACGCGGTATCCGAGCAGTACTTC
CASSGHAVSEQYF
>TRBD1|NA|TRBV7-9|TRBJ1-2
TGTGCCAGCAGCCCTAGGGACAGTGGCCCTTCTAACTATGGCTACACCTTC
CASSPRDSGPSNYGYTF
>NA|NA|TRBV3-1|TRBJ2-7
TGTGCCAGCAGCCAAGGGGACGGGACATCCCACTTCTACGAGCAGTACTTC
CASSQGDGTSHFYEQYF
>TRBD1|NA|TRBV5-6|TRBJ2-2
TGTGCCAGCACCGACGCCGGGACAGGGGGCACCGGGGAGCTGTTTTTT
CASTDAGTGGTGELFF
>NA|NA|TRBV20-1|TRBJ1-5
TGCAGTGCTCCGACGCTTGGCAATCAGCCCCAGCATTTT
CSAPTLGNQPQHF
>NA|NA|TRBV12-3/TRBV12-4|TRBJ1-1
TGTGCCAGCGTCCGCGTCGCTGAAGCTTTCTTT
CASVRVAEAFF
>TRBD2|NA|TRBV15|TRBJ2-4
TGTGCCACCAGCAGATCGGGACTAGCGGGAGGAGCCAAAAACATTCAGTACTTC
CATSRSGLAGGAKNIQYF
>TRBD1|once|TRBV7-9|TRBJ1-2
TGTGCCAGCAGCTTCTCAGGGGGCCTGGGTGGCTACACCTTC
CASSFSGGLGGYTF
>NA|NA|TRBV20-1|TRBJ2-7
TGCAGTGCTAGAGATTTATACAAGGGCGAAACCTACGAGCAGTACTTC
CSARDLYKGETYEQYF
>TRBD2|NA|TRBV27|TRBJ2-7
TGTGCCAGCAGTTCAAGCGGGGGATCCTACGAGCAGTACTTC
CASSSSGGSYEQYF
>TRBD2|few|TRBV13|TRBJ2-1
TGTGCCAGCAGCCCCCAGGGACTAGCGGGTTATAACAATGAGCAGTTCTTC
CASSPQGLAGYNNEQFF
>NA|NA|TRBV28|TRBJ2-1
TGTGCCAGCAGTTTGAGTCTCCTAGGCCCTTCGCAGTTCTTC
CASSLSLLGPSQFF
>TRBD2|NA|TRBV7-9|TRBJ2-2
TGTGCCAGCAGCTTAGTACTAGCGGGCGCGAACACCGGGGAGCTGTTTTTT
CASSLVLAGANTGELFF
>NA|NA|TRBV2|TRBJ2-7
TGTGCCAGCAGTGAGCCCTCTGGCTACGAGCAGTACTTC
CASSEPSGYEQYF
>NA|NA|TRBV27|TRBJ2-1
TGTGCCAGCAGGGACTTGTGGGCGGACTATTACAATGAGCAGTTCTTC
CASRDLWADYYNEQFF
>NA|NA|TRBV4-3|TRBJ2-7
TGCGCCAGCAGCCAAGCCCCGGTGGGGAGGGGGTTCTCCTACGAGCAGTACTTC
CASSQAPVGRGFSYEQYF
>NA|NA|TRBV7-2|TRBJ2-1
TGTGCCAGCACTATTTTCTCCTACAATGAGCAGTTCTTC
CASTIFSYNEQFF
>NA|once|TRBV20-1|TRBJ2-5
TGCAGTGCTACCCTCCTGGAAAGGCAAGAGACCCAGTACTTC
CSATLLERQETQYF
>TRBD2|NA|TRBV4-1|TRBJ2-3
TGCGCCAGCAGCCTCCCAACTACATTAGCGGGAGCGGATACGCAGTATTTT
CASSLPTTLAGADTQYF
>NA|NA|TRBV7-9|TRBJ2-7
TGTGCCAGCAGCCCACCCTACAGAACCTACGAGCAGTACTTC
CASSPPYRTYEQYF
>NA|NA|TRBV14|TRBJ2-1
TGTGCCAGCAGCCAAGAGTCCTACAATGAGCAGTTCTTC
CASSQESYNEQFF
>TRBD1|NA|TRBV5-4|TRBJ2-7
TGTGCCAGCAGGCACGGGACAGGGAATTCCTACGAGCAGTACTTC
CASRHGTGNSYEQYF
>TRBD2|NA|TRBV11-2|TRBJ2-1
TGTGCCAGCAGCACCTTAGCGGGGCTTAGGAATGAGCAGTTCTTC
CASSTLAGLRNEQFF
>TRBD2|NA|TRBV10-2|TRBJ2-1
TGCGCCAGCACTAGAGCGGGAGGGGACTACAATGAGCAGTTCTTC
CASTRAGGDYNEQFF
>NA|NA|TRBV3-1|TRBJ2-1
TGTGCCAGCAGCCCAGGACCGGTCGGACCCCTAAGCTCCTACAATGAGCAGTTCTTC
CASSPGPVGPLSSYNEQFF
>NA|NA|TRBV25-1|TRBJ2-1
TGTGCCAGCAGCGAGTCCCACCCCAAGCACCACTCCTACAATGAGCAGTTCTTC
CASSESHPKHHSYNEQFF
>NA|few|TRBV27|TRBJ1-1
TGTGCCAGCAGTTTCCATGGTTATACTGAAGCTTTCTTT
CASSFHGYTEAFF
>TRBD1|NA|TRBV28|TRBJ2-2
TGTGCCAGCAGTAAGACAGGGCACACCGGGGAGCTGTTTTTT
CASSKTGHTGELFF
>NA|NA|TRBV27|TRBJ2-7
TGTGCCAGCAGTTTAACCGCAGGTTCGAGCTCCTACGAGCAGTACTTC
CASSLTAGSSSYEQYF
>TRBD2|NA|TRBV28|TRBJ2-1
TGTGCCAGCACCCGGACTAGCGGGAGAGCCTACAATGAGCAGTTCTTC
CASTRTSGRAYNEQFF
>TRBD1|NA|TRBV27|TRBJ1-3
TGTGCCAGCAGTGGATCCTACACGGTCCCGGGACAGGACCACTCTGGAAACACCATATATTTT
CASSGSYTVPGQDHSGNTIYF
>NA|few|TRBV6-5|TRBJ2-3
TGTGCCAGCAGTTACTACGCAACCCAGACAGATACGCAGTATTTT
CASSYYATQTDTQYF
>NA|few|TRBV9|TRBJ1-1
TGTGCCAGCAGTGCCACAGGGATGAACACTGAAGCTTTCTTT
CASSATGMNTEAFF
>NA|NA|TRBV3-1|TRBJ1-2
TGTGCCAGCAGCCGGACTACGGAAACAGGGAACTATGGCTACACCTTC
CASSRTTETGNYGYTF
>TRBD2|NA|TRBV6-1|TRBJ2-1
TGTGCCATGAGGGGACTAGCGCACAATGAGCAGTTCTTC
CAMRGLAHNEQFF
>NA|NA|TRBV28|TRBJ2-1
TGTGCCAGCAGTTTGACTAGGACCTACAATGAGCAGTTCTTC
CASSLTRTYNEQFF
>NA|NA|TRBV25-1|TRBJ1-4
TGTGCCAGCAGTGAATGGGTACCCTTTACCCCTGAAAAACTGTTTTTT
CASSEWVPFTPEKLFF
>TRBD1|NA|TRBV6-2/TRBV6-3|TRBJ2-7
TGTGCCAGCGGAGCAGGGACAGGGGTCTCCTACGAGCAGTACTTC
CASGAGTGVSYEQYF
>NA|NA|TRBV7-9|TRBJ2-1
TGTGCCAGCAGCCCTAAGGAGGGGGAAAAGTACAATGAGCAGTTCTTC
CASSPKEGEKYNEQFF
>NA|NA|TRBV7-9|TRBJ2-1
TGTGCCAGCAGCTTAGACTACGGCGGCTCCTACAATGAGCAGTTCTTC
CASSLDYGGSYNEQFF
>NA|NA|TRBV27|TRBJ1-2
TGTGCCAGCAGTTTAATAGGCACAGAATCAAACTATGGCTACACCTTC
CASSLIGTESNYGYTF
>NA|NA|TRBV29-1|TRBJ2-7
TGCAGCGTTGAAACCCTAGCGTCCTACGAGCAGTACTTC
CSVETLASYEQYF
>TRBD2|NA|TRBV7-2|TRBJ2-1
TGTGCCAGCAGCTTATTACTAGCGGGATCCTCCTACAATGAGCAGTTCTTC
CASSLLLAGSSYNEQFF
>TRBD1|few|TRBV27|TRBJ2-7
TGTGCCAGCAGTTTAGGAACAGGGGGCGCATACGAGCAGTACTTC
CASSLGTGGAYEQYF
>TRBD2|NA|TRBV4-1|TRBJ2-7
TGCGCCAGCAGCGCTCTGACTAGCGGGAGCCCCGAGCAGTACTTC
CASSALTSGSPEQYF
>TRBD1|NA|TRBV6-1|TRBJ2-1
TGTGCCAGTGCGGGACAGGGAACCTACAATGAGCAGTTCTTC
CASAGQGTYNEQFF
>TRBD2|NA|TRBV28|TRBJ2-7
TGTGCCAGCAGTTTCCATACTAGCGGGGCACCGGCTGCTTGGGAGCAGTACTTC
CASSFHTSGAPAAWEQYF
>NA|NA|TRBV20-1|TRBJ1-1
TGCAGTGCTAGAGATTTGACCGGGGGAAACACTGAAGCTTTCTTT
CSARDLTGGNTEAFF
>TRBD2|NA|TRBV20-1|TRBJ2-7
TGCAGTGCGCGGGAGTACTACGAGCAGTACTTC
CSAREYYEQYF
>TRBD1|NA|TRBV29-1|TRBJ1-2
TGCAGCGTTGGGACAGGAACCTACTATGGCTACACCTTC
CSVGTGTYYGYTF
>TRBD1|once|TRBV28|TRBJ1-2
TGTGCCAGCAGCCCACGGACAGGTTATCGTCTTGGCTACACCTTC
CASSPRTGYRLGYTF
>NA|NA|TRBV4-3|TRBJ1-4
TGCGCCAGCAGCCAAGGAGCGCGTGACGCCCTGATGGAACTGTTTTTT
CASSQGARDALMELFF
>NA|NA|TRBV6-5|TRBJ1-1
TGTGCCAGCAGTTACCGGGCCCTCATTGGCACTGAAGCTTTCTTT
CASSYRALIGTEAFF
>NA|NA|TRBV19|TRBJ1-1
TGTGCCAGTAGTATAGACCTTGGGGCCACTGAAGCTTTCTTT
CASSIDLGATEAFF
>TRBD1|NA|TRBV6-2/TRBV6-3|TRBJ1-4
TGTGCCAGCAGCGCCGGGACAGGGTATGAAAAACTGTTTTTT
CASSAGTGYEKLFF
>TRBD2|once|TRBV20-1|TRBJ2-1
TGCAGTGCTAGAGGGGGGGCAATACTAGCGGGAGGGCCCTCCTACAATGAGCAGTTCTTC
CSARGGAILAGGPSYNEQFF
>NA|NA|TRBV12-3/TRBV12-4|TRBJ1-5
TGTGCCAGCAGTTTAGAGGGCGCGTTTAGCAATCAGCCCCAGCATTTT
CASSLEGAFSNQPQHF
>NA|NA|TRBV11-2|TRBJ2-7
TGTGCCAGCAGCTTAGAGGCTAGCAGAGCCTACGAGCAGTACTTC
CASSLEASRAYEQYF
>TRBD2|NA|TRBV6-2/TRBV6-3|TRBJ2-1
TGTGCCAGCAGTCGAGGGGCCCTAGCGGGAGGGAACAATGAGCAGTTCTTC
CASSRGALAGGNNEQFF